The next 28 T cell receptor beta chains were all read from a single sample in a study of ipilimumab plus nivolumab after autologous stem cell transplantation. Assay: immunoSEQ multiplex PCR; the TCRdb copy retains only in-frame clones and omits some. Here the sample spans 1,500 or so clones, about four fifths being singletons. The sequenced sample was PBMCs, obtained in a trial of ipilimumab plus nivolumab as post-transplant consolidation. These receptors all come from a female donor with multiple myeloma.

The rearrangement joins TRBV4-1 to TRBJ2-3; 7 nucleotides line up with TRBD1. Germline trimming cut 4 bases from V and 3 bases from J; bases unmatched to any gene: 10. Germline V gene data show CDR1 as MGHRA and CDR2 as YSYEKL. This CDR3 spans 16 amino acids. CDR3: CASSPGTVPLTDTQYF. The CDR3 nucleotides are TGCGCCAGCAGCCCTGGGACAGTCCCCTTAACAGATACGCAGTATTTT.

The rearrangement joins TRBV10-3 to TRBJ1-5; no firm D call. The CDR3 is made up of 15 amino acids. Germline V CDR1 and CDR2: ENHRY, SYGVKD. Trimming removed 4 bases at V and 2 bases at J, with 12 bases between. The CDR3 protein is CAISVSRDGNQPQHF. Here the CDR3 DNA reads TGTGCCATCAGTGTTTCGAGGGATGGCAATCAGCCCCAGCATTTT.

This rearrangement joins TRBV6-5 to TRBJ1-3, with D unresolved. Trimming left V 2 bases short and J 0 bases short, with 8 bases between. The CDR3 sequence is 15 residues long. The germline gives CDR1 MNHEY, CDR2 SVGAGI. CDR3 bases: TGTGCCAGCAGTTACGGCGGAGTCTCTGGAAACACCATATATTTT. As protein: CASSYGGVSGNTIYF.

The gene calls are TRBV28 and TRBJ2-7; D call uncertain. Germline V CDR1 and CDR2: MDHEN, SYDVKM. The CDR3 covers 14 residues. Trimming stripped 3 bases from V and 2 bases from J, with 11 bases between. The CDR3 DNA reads TGTGCCAGCAGTTTTATTCCAAAACCCTACGAGCAGTACTTC. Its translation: CASSFIPKPYEQYF.

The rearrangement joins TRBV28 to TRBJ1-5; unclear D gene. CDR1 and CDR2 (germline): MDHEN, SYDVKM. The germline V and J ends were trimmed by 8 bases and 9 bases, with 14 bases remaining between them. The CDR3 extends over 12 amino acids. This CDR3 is CASVVGGGPQHF. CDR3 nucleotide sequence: TGTGCCAGCGTAGTCGGAGGAGGGCCCCAGCATTTT.

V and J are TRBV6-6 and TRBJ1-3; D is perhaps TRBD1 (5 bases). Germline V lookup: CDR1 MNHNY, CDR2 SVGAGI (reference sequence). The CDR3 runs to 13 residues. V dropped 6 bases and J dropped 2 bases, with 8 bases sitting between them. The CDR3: CASRGTAGNTIYF. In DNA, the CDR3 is TGTGCCAGCAGGGGGACGGCTGGAAACACCATATATTTT.

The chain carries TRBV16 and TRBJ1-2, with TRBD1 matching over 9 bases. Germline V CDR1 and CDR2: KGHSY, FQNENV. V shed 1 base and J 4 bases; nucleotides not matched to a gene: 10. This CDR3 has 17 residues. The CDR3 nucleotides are TGTGCCAGCAGCCAATTCCCTTCCGGGACAGGGATCTATGGCTACACCTTC. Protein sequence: CASSQFPSGTGIYGYTF. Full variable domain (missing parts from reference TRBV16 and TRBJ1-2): GEEVAQTPKHLVRGEGQKAKLYCAPIKGHSYVFWYQQVLKNEFKFLISFQNENVFDETGMPKERFSAKCLPNSPCSLEIQATKLEDSAVYFCASSQFPSGTGIYGYTFGSGTRLTVV.

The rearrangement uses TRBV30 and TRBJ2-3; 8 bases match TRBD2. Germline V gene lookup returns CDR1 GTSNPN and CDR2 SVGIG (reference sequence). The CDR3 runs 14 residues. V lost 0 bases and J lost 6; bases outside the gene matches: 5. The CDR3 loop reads CAWSVLGRADTQYF. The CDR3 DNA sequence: TGTGCCTGGAGTGTACTCGGGAGGGCCGATACGCAGTATTTT.

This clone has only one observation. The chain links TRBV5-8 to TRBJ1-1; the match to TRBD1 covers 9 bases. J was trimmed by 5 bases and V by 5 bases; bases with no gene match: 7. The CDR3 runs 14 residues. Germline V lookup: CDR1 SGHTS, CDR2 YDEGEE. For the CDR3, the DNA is TGTGCCAGCAGGTCTCCCGGGACAGGGACTGAAGCTTTCTTT. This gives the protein CASRSPGTGTEAFF.

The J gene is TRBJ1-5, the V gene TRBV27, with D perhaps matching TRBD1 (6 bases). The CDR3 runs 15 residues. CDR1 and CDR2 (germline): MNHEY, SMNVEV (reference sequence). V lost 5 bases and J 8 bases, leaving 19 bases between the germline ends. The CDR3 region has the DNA TGTGCCAGCAGTCCTCGCCAGGGGACTGTTAAGCCCCAGCATTTT. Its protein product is CASSPRQGTVKPQHF.

The CDR3: CASSSQTRNEQFF. For the CDR3, the DNA is TGTGCCAGTAGTAGCCAGACCAGAAATGAGCAGTTCTTC. The chain couples TRBV19 to TRBJ2-1; D is unclear. Germline-derived CDR1 and CDR2 are LNHDA and SQIVND (reference sequence). V dropped 4 bases and J dropped 7 bases, with 11 bases sitting between them. The CDR3 is made up of 13 amino acids.

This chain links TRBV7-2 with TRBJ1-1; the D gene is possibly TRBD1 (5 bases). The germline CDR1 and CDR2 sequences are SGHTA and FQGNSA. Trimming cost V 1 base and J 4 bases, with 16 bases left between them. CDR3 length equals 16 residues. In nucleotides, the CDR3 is TGTGCCAGCAGCTTAGGGGCAGGGTTTCGGAGCACTGAAGCTTTCTTT. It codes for CASSLGAGFRSTEAFF.

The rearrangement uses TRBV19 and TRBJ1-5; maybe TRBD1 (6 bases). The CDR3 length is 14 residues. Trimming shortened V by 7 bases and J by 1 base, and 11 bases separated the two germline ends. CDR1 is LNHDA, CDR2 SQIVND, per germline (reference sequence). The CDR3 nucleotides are TGTGCCAGTACAGGGGTAACGAGCAATCAGCCCCAGCATTTT. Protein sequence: CASTGVTSNQPQHF.

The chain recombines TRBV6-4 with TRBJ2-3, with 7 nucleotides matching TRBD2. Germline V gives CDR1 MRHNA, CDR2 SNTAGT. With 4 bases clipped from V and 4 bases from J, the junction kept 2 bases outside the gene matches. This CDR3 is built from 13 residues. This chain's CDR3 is CASSASGADTQYF. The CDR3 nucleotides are TGTGCCAGCAGTGCTAGCGGAGCAGATACGCAGTATTTT.

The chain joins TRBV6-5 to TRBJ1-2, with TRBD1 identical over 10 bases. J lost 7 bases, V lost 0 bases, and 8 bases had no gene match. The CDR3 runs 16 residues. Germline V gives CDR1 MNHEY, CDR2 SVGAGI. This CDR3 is CASSYSPTGGKGGYTF. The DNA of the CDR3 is TGTGCCAGCAGTTACTCCCCGACAGGGGGCAAAGGTGGCTACACCTTC.

The CDR3 reads CASSFLSRLSTDTQYF. CDR3 bases: TGTGCCAGCAGTTTTCTTTCCAGGCTAAGCACAGATACGCAGTATTTT. The chain has TRBV28 and TRBJ2-3; D is uncertain. The CDR3 covers 16 residues. V was clipped by 3 bases and J by 0 bases, with 13 bases between them. Germline CDR1 MDHEN, CDR2 SYDVKM.

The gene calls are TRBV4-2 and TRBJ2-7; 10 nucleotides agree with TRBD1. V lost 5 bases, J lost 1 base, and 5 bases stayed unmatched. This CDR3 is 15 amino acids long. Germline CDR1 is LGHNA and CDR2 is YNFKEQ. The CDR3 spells CASSLGDRGSYEQYF. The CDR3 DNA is TGTGCCAGCAGCTTGGGGGACAGGGGATCCTACGAGCAGTACTTC.

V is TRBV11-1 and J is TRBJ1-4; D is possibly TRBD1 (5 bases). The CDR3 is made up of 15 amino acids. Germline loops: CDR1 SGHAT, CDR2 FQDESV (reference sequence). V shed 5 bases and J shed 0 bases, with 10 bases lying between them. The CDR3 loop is CASSQGVSTNEKLFF. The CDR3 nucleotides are TGTGCCAGCAGCCAAGGGGTTTCAACTAATGAAAAACTGTTTTTT.

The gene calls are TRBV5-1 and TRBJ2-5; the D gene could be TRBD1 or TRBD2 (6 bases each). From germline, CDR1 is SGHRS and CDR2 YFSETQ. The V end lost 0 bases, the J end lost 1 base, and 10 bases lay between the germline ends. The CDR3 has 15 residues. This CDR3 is CASSLAWGAQETQYF. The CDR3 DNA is TGCGCCAGCAGCTTGGCCTGGGGGGCCCAAGAGACCCAGTACTTC.

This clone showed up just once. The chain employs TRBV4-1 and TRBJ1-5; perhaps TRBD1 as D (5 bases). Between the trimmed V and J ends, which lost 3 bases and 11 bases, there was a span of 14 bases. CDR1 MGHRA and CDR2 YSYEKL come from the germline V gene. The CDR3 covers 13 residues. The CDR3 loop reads CASSQAKEGTQHF. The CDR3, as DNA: TGCGCCAGCAGCCAGGCAAAGGAGGGGACCCAGCATTTT.

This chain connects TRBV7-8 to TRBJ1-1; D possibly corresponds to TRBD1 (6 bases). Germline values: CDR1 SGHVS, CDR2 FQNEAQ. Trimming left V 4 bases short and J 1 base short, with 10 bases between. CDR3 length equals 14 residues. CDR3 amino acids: CASSSGEGNTEAFF. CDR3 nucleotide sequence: TGTGCCAGCAGCTCAGGGGAGGGGAACACTGAAGCTTTCTTT. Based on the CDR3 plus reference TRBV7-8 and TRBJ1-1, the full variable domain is GAGVSQSPRYKVAKRGQDVALRCDPISGHVSLFWYQQALGQGPEFLTYFQNEAQLDKSGLPSDRFFAERPEGSVSTLKIQRTQQEDSAVYLCASSSGEGNTEAFFGQGTRLTVV.

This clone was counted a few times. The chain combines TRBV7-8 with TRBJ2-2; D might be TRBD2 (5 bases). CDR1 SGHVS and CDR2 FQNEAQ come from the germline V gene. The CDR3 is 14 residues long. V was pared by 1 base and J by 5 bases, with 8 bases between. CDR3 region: CASSLEEETGELFF. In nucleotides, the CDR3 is TGTGCCAGCAGCTTAGAGGAGGAAACCGGGGAGCTGTTTTTT.

CDR3 sequence (DNA): TGTGCCAGCAGCTTGGCCGGAGGGACCGATTCACCCCTCCACTTT. Translating it yields CASSLAGGTDSPLHF. The chain employs TRBV5-6 and TRBJ1-6, with D possibly being TRBD1 (5 bases). The CDR3 is made up of 15 amino acids. Germline loops: CDR1 SGHDT, CDR2 YYEEEE. Trimming cost V 0 bases and J 8 bases, with 12 bases left between them.

The CDR3 bases are TGTGCCAGCAGCTTAAGGCCCGCGTCCTACGAGCAGTACTTC. As protein: CASSLRPASYEQYF. The gene calls are TRBV7-3 and TRBJ2-7; D gene ambiguous. With 1 base removed from V and 1 base from J, the gap between germline ends came to 8 bases. Germline V gene lookup returns CDR1 SGHTA and CDR2 FQGTGA. This CDR3 comprises 14 residues. Full variable domain (missing parts from reference TRBV7-3 and TRBJ2-7): GAGVSQTPSNKVTEKGKYVELRCDPISGHTALYWYRQSLGQGPEFLIYFQGTGAADDSGLPNDRFFAVRPEGSVSTLKIQRTERGDSAVYLCASSLRPASYEQYFGPGTRLTVT.

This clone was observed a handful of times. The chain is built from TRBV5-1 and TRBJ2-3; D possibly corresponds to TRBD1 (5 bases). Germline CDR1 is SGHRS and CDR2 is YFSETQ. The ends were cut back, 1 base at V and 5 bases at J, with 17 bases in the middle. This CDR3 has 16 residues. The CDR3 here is CASSLIGRVGLDTQYF. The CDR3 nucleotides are TGCGCCAGCAGCTTGATCGGCAGGGTGGGCTTAGATACGCAGTATTTT.

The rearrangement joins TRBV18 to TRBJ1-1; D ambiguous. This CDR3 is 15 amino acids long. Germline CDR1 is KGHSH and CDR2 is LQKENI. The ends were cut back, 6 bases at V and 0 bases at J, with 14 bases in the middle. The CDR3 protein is CASSLRGALNTEAFF. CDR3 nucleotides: TGTGCCAGCTCGCTCCGCGGTGCGTTGAACACTGAAGCTTTCTTT.

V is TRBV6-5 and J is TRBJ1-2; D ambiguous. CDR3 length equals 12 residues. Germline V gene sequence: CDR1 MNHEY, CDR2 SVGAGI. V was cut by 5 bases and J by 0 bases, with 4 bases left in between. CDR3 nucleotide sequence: TGTGCCAGCAGTGACACTAACTATGGCTACACCTTC. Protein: CASSDTNYGYTF.

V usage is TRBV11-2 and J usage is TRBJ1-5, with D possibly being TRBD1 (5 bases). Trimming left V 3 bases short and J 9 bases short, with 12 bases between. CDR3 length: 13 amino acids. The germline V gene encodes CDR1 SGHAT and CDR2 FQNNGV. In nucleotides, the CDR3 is TGTGCCAGCAGCTTGACGGGGGGGAGGCCCCAGCATTTT. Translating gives CASSLTGGRPQHF.